This T cell receptor beta chain was identified during a study of cytomegalovirus exposure and HLA in healthy donors. General observations from the study: A later analysis found first-cohort TCR clusters tended to co-occur in the approximately 120 validation repertoires. Cytomegalovirus-associated TCR beta chains were listed, numbering 164. As was reported, the classifier diagnosed cytomegalovirus status with high specificity and sensitivity.

The CDR3 is 15 amino acids. Trimming left V 5 bases short and J 7 bases short, with 15 bases between. Germline V lookup: CDR1 SGHAT, CDR2 FQNNGV. Repertoires were generated with immunoSEQ multiplex PCR, while TCRdb's copy carries only in-frame clones and drops some. The profile shows fewer than 100,000 clones, approximately 95% of them singletons. With regard to this clone: Its antigen is still unknown.

The genes are TRBV11-2 and TRBJ1-6, with a weak D call TRBD1 (6 bases). Sequenced: PBMCs. The clonotype was recovered from a woman aged 18-35 years in good health and CMV-seronegative. CDR3 in DNA: TGTGCCAGCAGCGATCGGAGGACAGTCAATTCACCCCTCCACTTT. The encoded protein is CASSDRRTVNSPLHF.